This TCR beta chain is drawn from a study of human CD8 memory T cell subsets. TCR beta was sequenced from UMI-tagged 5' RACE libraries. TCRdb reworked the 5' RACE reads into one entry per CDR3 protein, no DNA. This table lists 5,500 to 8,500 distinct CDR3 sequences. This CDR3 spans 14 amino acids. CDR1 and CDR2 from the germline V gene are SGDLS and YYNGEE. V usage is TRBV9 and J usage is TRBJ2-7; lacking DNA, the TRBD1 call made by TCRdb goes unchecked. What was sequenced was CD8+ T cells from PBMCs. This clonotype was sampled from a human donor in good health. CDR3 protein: CASSVSAGTVEQYF.